A single T cell receptor (beta chain) is shown here with its context. The antigen is unknown. CDR1 MNHNS and CDR2 SASEGT come from the germline V gene. The CDR3 extends over 13 amino acids. Trimming left V 6 bases short and J 0 bases short, with 9 bases between. This entry is derived from a study of cytomegalovirus exposure and HLA in healthy donors. Study-wide results and limits: Information on immune exposure was restricted to one variable (CMV serostatus). Most of the TCR beta V segments (in an earlier analysis) were productive either about 87% or about 30% of the time.

The PCR employed 60 Vbeta primers together with 13 Jbeta primers. The data were produced by immunoSEQ multiplex PCR, yet TCRdb's version contains in-frame clones alone and is incomplete. The sample carries roughly 63,000 clones, around 75% recorded once. The TCR was taken from a woman aged 40-49 years in good health and CMV-seropositive. The sample taken for sequencing was PBMCs. The V call is TRBV6-1, the J call TRBJ2-7; D is unclear. Here the CDR3 DNA reads TGTGCCAGCAGCCGTCTAGGCTCCTACGAGCAGTACTTC. This sequence encodes CASSRLGSYEQYF.